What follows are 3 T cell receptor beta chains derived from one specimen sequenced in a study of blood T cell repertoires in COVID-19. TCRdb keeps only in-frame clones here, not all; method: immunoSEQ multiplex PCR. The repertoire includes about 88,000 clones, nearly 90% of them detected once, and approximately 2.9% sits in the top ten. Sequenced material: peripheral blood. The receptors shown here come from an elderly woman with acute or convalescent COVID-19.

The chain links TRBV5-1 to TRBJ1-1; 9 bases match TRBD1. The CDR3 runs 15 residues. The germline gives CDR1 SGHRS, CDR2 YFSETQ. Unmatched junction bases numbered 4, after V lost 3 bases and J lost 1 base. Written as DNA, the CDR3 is TGCGCCAGCAGCTCGGCGGGACAGGGGAACACTGAAGCTTTCTTT. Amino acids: CASSSAGQGNTEAFF.

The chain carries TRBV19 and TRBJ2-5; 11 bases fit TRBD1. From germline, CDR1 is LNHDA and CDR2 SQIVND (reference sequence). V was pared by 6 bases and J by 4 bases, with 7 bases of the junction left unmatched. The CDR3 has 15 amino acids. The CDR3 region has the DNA TGTGCCAGTAGGACGGGACAGGGGGACAGAGAGACCCAGTACTTC. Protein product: CASRTGQGDRETQYF.

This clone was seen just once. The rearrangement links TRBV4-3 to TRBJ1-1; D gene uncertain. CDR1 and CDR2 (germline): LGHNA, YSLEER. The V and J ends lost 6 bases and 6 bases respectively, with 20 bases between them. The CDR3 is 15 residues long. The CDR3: CASSRNLGIAAEAFF. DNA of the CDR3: TGCGCCAGCAGTCGAAACCTCGGGATCGCCGCTGAAGCTTTCTTT.